This T cell receptor beta chain is drawn from a study of blood T cell repertoires in COVID-19. Study details: Samples representing acute and convalescent COVID-19 were sourced from the United States, Italy and Spain. In each case, the material was cDNA or gDNA derived from T cells, B-cell-depleted T cells, or PBMCs.

Authors' processing steps: Reference gene primers were amplified, and this amplification served to estimate nucleated cell counts. Sequencing was performed with immunoSEQ multiplex PCR; in TCRdb, only in-frame clones are kept and a portion is missing. That table is the source of V, J and clone size, and D and trimming were worked out from the DNA. This table holds almost 50,000 clones, around 80% found once. With 7 bases clipped from V and 4 bases from J, the junction kept 12 bases outside the gene matches. The CDR3 runs to 14 residues. Per germline, CDR1 GTSNPN and CDR2 SVGIG (reference sequence). Material: peripheral blood. The TCR originated in a man in his 70s with acute or convalescent COVID-19. The gene calls are TRBV30 and TRBJ1-2; 7 nucleotides match TRBD1. The CDR3 region has the DNA TGTGCCTACCAGGCAGGGGGACGGGGCTATGGCTACACCTTC. Translated: CAYQAGGRGYGYTF. Supplemented by reference TRBV30 and TRBJ1-2, the full variable domain reads SQTIHQWPATLVQPVGSPLSLECTVEGTSNPNLYWYRQAAGRGLQLLFYSVGIGQISSEVPQNLSASRPQDRQFILSSKKLLLSDSGFYLCAYQAGGRGYGYTFGSGTRLTVV.